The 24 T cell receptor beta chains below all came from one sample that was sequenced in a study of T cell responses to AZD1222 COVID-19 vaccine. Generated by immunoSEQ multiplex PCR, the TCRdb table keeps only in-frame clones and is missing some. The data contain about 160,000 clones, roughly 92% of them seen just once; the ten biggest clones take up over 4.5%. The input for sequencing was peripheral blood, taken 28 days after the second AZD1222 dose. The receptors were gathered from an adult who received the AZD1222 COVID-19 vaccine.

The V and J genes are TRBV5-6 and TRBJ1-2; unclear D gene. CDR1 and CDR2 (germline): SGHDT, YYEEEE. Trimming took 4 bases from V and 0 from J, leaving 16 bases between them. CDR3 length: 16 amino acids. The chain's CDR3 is CASSPVWTGTNYGYTF. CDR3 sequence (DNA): TGTGCCAGCAGCCCGGTTTGGACGGGAACTAACTATGGCTACACCTTC.

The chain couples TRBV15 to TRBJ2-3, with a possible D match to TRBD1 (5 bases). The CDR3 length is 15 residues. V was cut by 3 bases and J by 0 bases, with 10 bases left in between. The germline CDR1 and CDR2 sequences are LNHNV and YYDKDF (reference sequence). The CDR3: CATSRETVSTDTQYF. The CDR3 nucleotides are TGTGCCACCAGCAGGGAGACAGTTAGCACAGATACGCAGTATTTT.

The CDR3 DNA reads TGTGCCAGCAGTTACCCTATCAGTTACGAGCAGTACTTC. It translates to CASSYPISYEQYF. This rearrangement joins TRBV6-2 or TRBV6-3 to TRBJ2-7; D gene uncertain. This CDR3 comprises 13 residues. V was pared by 2 bases and J by 4 bases, with 9 bases between. In germline, CDR1 is MNHEY, CDR2 SVGEGT.

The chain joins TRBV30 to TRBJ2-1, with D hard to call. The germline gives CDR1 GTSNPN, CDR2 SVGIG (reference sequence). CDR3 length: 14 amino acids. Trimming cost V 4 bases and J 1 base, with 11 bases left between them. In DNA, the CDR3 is TGTGCCTGGAAACCCCAAGGATCCTACAATGAGCAGTTCTTC. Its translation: CAWKPQGSYNEQFF.

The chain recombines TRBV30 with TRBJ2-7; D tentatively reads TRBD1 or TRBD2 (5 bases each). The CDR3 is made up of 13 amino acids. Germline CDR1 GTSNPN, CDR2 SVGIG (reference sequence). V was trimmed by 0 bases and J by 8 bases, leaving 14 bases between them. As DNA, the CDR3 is TGTGCCTGGAGTGTCCCCGTGGGGGTCAAGCAGTACTTC. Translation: CAWSVPVGVKQYF.

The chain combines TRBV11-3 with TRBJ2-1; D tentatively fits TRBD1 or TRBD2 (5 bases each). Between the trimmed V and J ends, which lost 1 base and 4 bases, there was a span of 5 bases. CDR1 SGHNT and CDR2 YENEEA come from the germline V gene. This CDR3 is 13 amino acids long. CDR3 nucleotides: TGTGCCAGCAGCTTAGGGGGGTACAATGAGCAGTTCTTC. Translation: CASSLGGYNEQFF.

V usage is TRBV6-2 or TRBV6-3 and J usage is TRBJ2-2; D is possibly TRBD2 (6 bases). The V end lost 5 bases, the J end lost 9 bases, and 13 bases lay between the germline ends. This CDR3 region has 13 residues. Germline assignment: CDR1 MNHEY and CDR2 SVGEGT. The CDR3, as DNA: TGTGCCAGCAGTCTCGGACGGGGGTGGGAGCTGTTTTTT. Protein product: CASSLGRGWELFF.

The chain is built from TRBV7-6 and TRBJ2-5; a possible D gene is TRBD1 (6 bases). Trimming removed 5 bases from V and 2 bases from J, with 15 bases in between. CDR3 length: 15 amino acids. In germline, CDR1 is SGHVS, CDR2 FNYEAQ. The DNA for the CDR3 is TGTGCCAGCAGCCCAAACAGGGCTCGGCAAGAGACCCAGTACTTC. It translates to CASSPNRARQETQYF.

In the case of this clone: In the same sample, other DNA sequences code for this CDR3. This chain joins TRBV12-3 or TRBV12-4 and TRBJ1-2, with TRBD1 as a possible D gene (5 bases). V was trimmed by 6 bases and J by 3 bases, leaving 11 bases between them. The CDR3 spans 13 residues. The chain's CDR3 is CASSLTGDYGYTF. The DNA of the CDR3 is TGTGCCAGCAGCTTAACAGGTGACTATGGCTACACCTTC.

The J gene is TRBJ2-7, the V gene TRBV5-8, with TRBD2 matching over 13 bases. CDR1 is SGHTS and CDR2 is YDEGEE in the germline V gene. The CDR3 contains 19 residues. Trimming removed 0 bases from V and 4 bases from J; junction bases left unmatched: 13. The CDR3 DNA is TGTGCCAGCAGCTTGGCCGATACTAGCGGGAGGGGACTAGGGTACGAGCAGTACTTC. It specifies CASSLADTSGRGLGYEQYF.

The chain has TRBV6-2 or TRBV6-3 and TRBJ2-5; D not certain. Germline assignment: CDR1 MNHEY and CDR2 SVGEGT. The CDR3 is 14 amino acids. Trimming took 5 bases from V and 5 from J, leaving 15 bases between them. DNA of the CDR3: TGTGCCAGCAGTGGACGGTTTTTGCGTGAGACCCAGTACTTC. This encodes CASSGRFLRETQYF.

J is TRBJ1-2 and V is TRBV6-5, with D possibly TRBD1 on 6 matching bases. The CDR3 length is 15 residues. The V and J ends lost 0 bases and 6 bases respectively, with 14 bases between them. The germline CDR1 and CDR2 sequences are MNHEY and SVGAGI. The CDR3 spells CASSYSRQVSDGYTF. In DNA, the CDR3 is TGTGCCAGCAGTTACTCTCGACAGGTCTCGGATGGCTACACCTTC.

The CDR3 loop reads CASSGQGSGYGYTF. The CDR3 DNA follows: TGTGCCAGTTCCGGACAGGGTAGTGGATATGGCTACACCTTC. This sequence joins TRBV18 and TRBJ1-2; 8 positions match TRBD1. This CDR3 has 14 residues. The J segment lost 5 bases and the V segment lost 9 bases, leaving 11 bases of the junction unmatched. The germline V gene has CDR1 KGHSH and CDR2 LQKENI.

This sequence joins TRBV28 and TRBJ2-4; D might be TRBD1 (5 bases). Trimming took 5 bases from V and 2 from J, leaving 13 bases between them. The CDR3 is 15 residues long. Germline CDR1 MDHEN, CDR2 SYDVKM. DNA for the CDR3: TGTGCCAGCAGTCCCTCTTACAGGCCCAAAAACATTCAGTACTTC. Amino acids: CASSPSYRPKNIQYF.

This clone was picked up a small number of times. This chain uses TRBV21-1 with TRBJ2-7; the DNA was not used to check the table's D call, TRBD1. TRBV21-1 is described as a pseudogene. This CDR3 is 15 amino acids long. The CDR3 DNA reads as TGTGCCAGCAGCAAGCAGGGGGTTAGTGACTACGAGCAGTACTTC. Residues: CASSKQGVSDYEQYF.

CDR3 residues: CASTPLGPQEQFF. The CDR3 coding sequence is TGTGCCAGCACCCCCTTAGGACCCCAGGAGCAGTTCTTC. The chain recombines TRBV28 with TRBJ2-1; no reliable D call. The V and J ends lost 7 bases and 10 bases respectively, with 17 bases between them. The germline CDR1 and CDR2 sequences are MDHEN and SYDVKM. The CDR3 runs to 13 residues. The full variable domain, rest sourced from reference TRBV28 and TRBJ2-1, is DVKVTQSSRYLVKRTGEKVFLECVQDMDHENMFWYRQDPGLGLRLIYFSYDVKMKEKGDIPEGYSVSREKKERFSLILESASTNQTSMYLCASTPLGPQEQFFGPGTRLTVL.

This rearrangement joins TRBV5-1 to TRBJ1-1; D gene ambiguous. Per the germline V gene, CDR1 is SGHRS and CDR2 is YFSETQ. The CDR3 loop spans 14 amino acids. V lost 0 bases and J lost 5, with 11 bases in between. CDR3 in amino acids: CASSLGVQRTEAFF. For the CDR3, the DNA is TGCGCCAGCAGCTTGGGGGTACAGAGGACTGAAGCTTTCTTT.

Written as DNA, the CDR3 is TGTGCCAGCACCGCCACGATCGGGACAGGGGGTGTAGATACGCAGTATTTT. This codes for CASTATIGTGGVDTQYF. The V gene is TRBV28, the J gene TRBJ2-3; 11 bases line up with TRBD1. The trim removed 7 bases at V and 5 bases at J, leaving 14 bases unmatched. Germline CDR1 and CDR2: MDHEN and SYDVKM. The CDR3 has 17 residues.

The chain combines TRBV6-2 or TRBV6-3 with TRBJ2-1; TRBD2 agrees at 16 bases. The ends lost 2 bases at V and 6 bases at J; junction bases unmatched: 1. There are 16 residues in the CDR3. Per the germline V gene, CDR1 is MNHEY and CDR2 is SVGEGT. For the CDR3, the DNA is TGTGCCAGCAGTTACGGGACTAGCGGGAGGGTCAATGAGCAGTTCTTC. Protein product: CASSYGTSGRVNEQFF.

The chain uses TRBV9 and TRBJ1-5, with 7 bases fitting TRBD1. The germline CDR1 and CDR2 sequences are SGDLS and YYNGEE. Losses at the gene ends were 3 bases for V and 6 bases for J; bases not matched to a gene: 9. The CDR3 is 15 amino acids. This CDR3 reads CASSGSGTVSQPQHF. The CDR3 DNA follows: TGTGCCAGCAGCGGCTCCGGGACAGTCAGTCAGCCCCAGCATTTT.

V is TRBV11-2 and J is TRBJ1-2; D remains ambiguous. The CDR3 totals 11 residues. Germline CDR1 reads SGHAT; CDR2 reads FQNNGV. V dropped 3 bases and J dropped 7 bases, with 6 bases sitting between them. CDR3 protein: CASSFGFGYTF. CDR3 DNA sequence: TGTGCCAGCAGCTTTGGATTTGGCTACACCTTC.

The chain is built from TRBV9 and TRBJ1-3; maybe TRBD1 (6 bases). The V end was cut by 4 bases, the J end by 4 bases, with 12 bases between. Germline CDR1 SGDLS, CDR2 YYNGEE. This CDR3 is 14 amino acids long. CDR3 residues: CASSSRQAGNTIYF. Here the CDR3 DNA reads TGTGCCAGCAGCTCGCGACAGGCCGGAAACACCATATATTTT.

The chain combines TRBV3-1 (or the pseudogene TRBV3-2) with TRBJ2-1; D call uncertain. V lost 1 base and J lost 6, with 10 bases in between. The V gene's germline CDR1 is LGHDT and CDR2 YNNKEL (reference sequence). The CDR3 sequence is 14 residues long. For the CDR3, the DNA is TGTGCCAGCAGCCAAGGACTGCCTATCAATGAGCAGTTCTTC. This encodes CASSQGLPINEQFF.

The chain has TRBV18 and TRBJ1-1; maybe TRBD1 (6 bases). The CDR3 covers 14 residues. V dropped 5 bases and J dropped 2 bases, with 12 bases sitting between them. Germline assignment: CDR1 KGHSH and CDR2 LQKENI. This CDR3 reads CASSSQGGNTEAFF. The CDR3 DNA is TGTGCCAGCTCATCACAGGGAGGAAACACTGAAGCTTTCTTT.